Listed here are 9 T cell receptor beta chains from one sample, sequenced in a study of blood T cell repertoires in COVID-19. The assay was immunoSEQ multiplex PCR, and TCRdb's table has in-frame clones only and misses some. In the table there are tens of thousands of clones, around 92% of which are singletons. The specimen sequenced was peripheral blood. All receptors derive from a woman aged 50 to 60 in a cohort sampled during active COVID-19.

The V call is TRBV5-1, the J call TRBJ2-1; TRBD2 aligns across 8 bases. CDR3 length equals 17 residues. From germline, CDR1 is SGHRS and CDR2 YFSETQ. Germline trimming cut 1 base from V and 4 bases from J; bases unmatched to any gene: 10. CDR3 loop: CASSLRGGAGGYNEQFF. CDR3 DNA sequence: TGCGCCAGCAGCTTGAGAGGAGGCGCGGGGGGATACAATGAGCAGTTCTTC. The full variable domain, with the rest looked up from reference TRBV5-1 and TRBJ2-1, is KAGVTQTPRYLIKTRGQQVTLSCSPISGHRSVSWYQQTPGQGLQFLFEYFSETQRNKGNFPGRFSGRQFSNSRSEMNVSTLELGDSALYLCASSLRGGAGGYNEQFFGPGTRLTVL.

The V gene is TRBV6-5, the J gene TRBJ2-3; 11 bases agree with TRBD2. With 7 bases clipped from V and 6 bases from J, the junction kept 6 bases outside the gene matches. The CDR3 is 14 amino acids. CDR1 MNHEY and CDR2 SVGAGI come from the germline V gene. CDR3 sequence (DNA): TGTGCCAGCATTATAGCGGGAGGGATGGATACGCAGTATTTT. This translates into CASIIAGGMDTQYF.

The chain has TRBV10-1 and TRBJ1-1; no clear D. Trimming removed 6 bases from V and 2 bases from J, with 13 bases in between. The CDR3 loop spans 14 amino acids. Germline assignment: CDR1 WNHNN and CDR2 SYGVQD (reference sequence). The CDR3 region is CASSDHLKNTEAFF. The CDR3 nucleotides are TGCGCCAGCAGCGATCATCTAAAAAACACTGAAGCTTTCTTT.

The chain links TRBV6-5 to TRBJ1-4, with 9 bases aligning to TRBD1. This CDR3 has 14 amino acids. Trimming took 5 bases from V and 8 from J; bases not matched to a gene: 6. Germline lookup yields CDR1 MNHEY and CDR2 SVGAGI. Written as DNA, the CDR3 is TGTGCCAGCAGTCCGGACAGGGGTGGAGAAAAACTGTTTTTT. Amino acids: CASSPDRGGEKLFF.

J is TRBJ1-4 and V is TRBV3-1 (or the pseudogene TRBV3-2), with 9 bases aligning to TRBD1. This CDR3 comprises 17 residues. V shed 4 bases, J shed 8 bases, and the junction held 14 bases outside the gene matches. CDR1 is LGHDT, CDR2 YNNKEL, per germline (reference sequence). The CDR3 DNA follows: TGTGCCAGCAGCCGAAAGACAGGGGGACCGGTCCCCGAAAAACTGTTTTTT. Translated, it gives CASSRKTGGPVPEKLFF.

The chain employs TRBV4-1 and TRBJ2-2; 8 nucleotides line up with TRBD2. The CDR3 is made up of 19 amino acids. V lost 0 bases to trimming and J lost 3 bases; unmatched junction nucleotides: 12. Germline loops: CDR1 MGHRA, CDR2 YSYEKL. The CDR3 DNA is TGCGCCAGCAGCCAAGATGGGGCGGGGGGCGACACATACACCGGGGAGCTGTTTTTT. It yields the protein CASSQDGAGGDTYTGELFF.

The chain carries TRBV2 and TRBJ1-5; possible D gene TRBD1, 5 bases. CDR3 size: 14 residues. The germline V gene encodes CDR1 SNHLY and CDR2 FYNNEI. V was trimmed by 6 bases and J by 5 bases, leaving 14 bases between them. CDR3 amino acids: CASRGGREHQPQHF. For the CDR3, the DNA is TGTGCCAGCAGGGGAGGCAGGGAGCATCAGCCCCAGCATTTT.

The chain employs TRBV9 and TRBJ1-6; 8 bases are shared with TRBD1. Trimming removed 0 bases from V and 8 bases from J; junction bases left unmatched: 4. The length of the CDR3 is 15 residues. Germline values: CDR1 SGDLS, CDR2 YYNGEE. Here the CDR3 reads CASSVEGQADSPLHF. The CDR3 nucleotides read TGTGCCAGCAGCGTAGAGGGACAGGCGGATTCACCCCTCCACTTT.

In its sample, this clone was seen a few times. This chain uses TRBV7-9 with TRBJ2-5; 8 bases map to TRBD2. From germline, CDR1 is SEHNR and CDR2 FQNEAQ (reference sequence). The CDR3 consists of 14 residues. V gave up 5 bases and J gave up 4 bases; unmatched junction bases: 6. The CDR3 bases are TGTGCCAGCAGCCCAATAACTAGCGGAGAGACCCAGTACTTC. Translated: CASSPITSGETQYF.